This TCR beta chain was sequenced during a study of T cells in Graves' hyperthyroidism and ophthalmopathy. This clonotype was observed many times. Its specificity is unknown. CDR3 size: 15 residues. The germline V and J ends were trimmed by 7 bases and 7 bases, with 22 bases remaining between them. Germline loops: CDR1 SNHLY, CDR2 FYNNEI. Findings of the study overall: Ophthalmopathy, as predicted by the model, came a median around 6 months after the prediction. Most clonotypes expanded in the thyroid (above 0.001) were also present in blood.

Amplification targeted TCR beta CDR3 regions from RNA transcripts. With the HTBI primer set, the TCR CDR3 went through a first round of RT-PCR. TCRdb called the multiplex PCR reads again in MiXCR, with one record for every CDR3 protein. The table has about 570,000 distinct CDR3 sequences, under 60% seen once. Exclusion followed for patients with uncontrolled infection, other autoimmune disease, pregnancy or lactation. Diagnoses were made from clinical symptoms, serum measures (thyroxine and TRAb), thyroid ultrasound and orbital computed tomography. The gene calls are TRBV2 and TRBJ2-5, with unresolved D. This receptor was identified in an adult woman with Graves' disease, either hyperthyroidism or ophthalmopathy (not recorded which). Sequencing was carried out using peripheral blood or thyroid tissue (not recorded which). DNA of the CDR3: TGTGCCAGCATCTCAACAAAGCAGCTCTTGCGGACCCAGTACTTC. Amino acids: CASISTKQLLRTQYF.